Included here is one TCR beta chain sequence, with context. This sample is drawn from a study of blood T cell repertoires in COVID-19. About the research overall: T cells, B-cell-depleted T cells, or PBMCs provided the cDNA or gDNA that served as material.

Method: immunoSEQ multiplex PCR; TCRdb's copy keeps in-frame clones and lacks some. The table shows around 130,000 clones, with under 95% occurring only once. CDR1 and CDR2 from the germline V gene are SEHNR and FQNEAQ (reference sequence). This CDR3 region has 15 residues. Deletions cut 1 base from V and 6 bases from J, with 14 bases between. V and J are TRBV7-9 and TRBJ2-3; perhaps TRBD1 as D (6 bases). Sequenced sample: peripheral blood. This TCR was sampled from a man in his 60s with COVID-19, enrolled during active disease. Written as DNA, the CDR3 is TGTGCCAGCAGCTTAGAGGGCAGGGGTTGGGATACGCAGTATTTT. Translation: CASSLEGRGWDTQYF.